This T cell receptor (beta chain) is from a study of cytomegalovirus exposure and HLA in healthy donors. Study-wide points: TRBV6-2, TRBV6-3 and other indistinguishable V segments were excluded. Presence/absence results assume similar sequencing depth per donor, which may not hold. Later work found that TCR association rates differed between HLA loci; DRB1 had the most and HLA-C the fewest. The majority of TCR sequences were rare, yet some public TCRs appeared in many donors.

Primers included in the PCR were 60 Vbeta and 13 Jbeta primers. Here immunoSEQ multiplex PCR was the method, and the copy in TCRdb shows in-frame clones only, minus some. The sample table includes 150,000 or so clones. On this clone itself: The antigen is not known.

The germline V gene encodes CDR1 KGHSH and CDR2 LQKENI. The V and J ends lost 2 bases and 4 bases, in that order; junction bases with no gene match: 7. There are 17 residues in the CDR3. The J gene is TRBJ2-3, the V gene TRBV18, with 12 bases matching TRBD2. The receptor was isolated from a woman aged 18 to 35 in good health and CMV-seronegative. The sequenced sample was PBMCs. CDR3 residues: CASSPVTSGSHADTQYF. The CDR3 region has the DNA TGTGCCAGCTCACCAGTGACTAGCGGGAGTCACGCAGATACGCAGTATTTT.